These 2 T cell receptor beta chains originate from one sample sequenced in a study of blood T cell repertoires in COVID-19. The table came from immunoSEQ multiplex PCR; TCRdb's copy has only in-frame clones and leaves some out. The sample holds some 170,000 clones, 84% seen once. The sequenced material came from PBMCs or T cells enriched from blood (not recorded which). The receptors were gathered from a man aged 45-60 years who had recovered from COVID-19.

The chain uses TRBV6-6 and TRBJ2-7; a possible D gene is TRBD1 (5 bases). The V gene lost 4 bases and the J gene lost 4 bases, with 14 bases spanning the gap. The CDR3 contains 14 residues. The germline CDR1 and CDR2 sequences are MNHNY and SVGAGI (reference sequence). CDR3 DNA: TGTGCCAGCAGTTCGCCAGGGCCCACATACGAGCAGTACTTC. Its translation: CASSSPGPTYEQYF.

V gene TRBV6-5 combines with J gene TRBJ2-5; 12 positions match TRBD2. There are 16 residues in the CDR3. V trimming: 2 bases; J trimming: 2 bases; junction bases outside the gene matches: 3. Germline-derived CDR1 and CDR2 are MNHEY and SVGAGI. CDR3 protein: CASSYGLAGGQETQYF. Here the CDR3 DNA reads TGTGCCAGCAGTTACGGTCTAGCGGGGGGGCAAGAGACCCAGTACTTC.